The rows below give T cell receptor beta chains drawn from one sample of a study of OX40 agonist ivuxolimab in advanced cancers. TCRdb's table, derived via immunoSEQ multiplex PCR, lists solely in-frame clones and lacks some. In the table there are some 62,000 clones, 75% to 85% of which are singletons. The specimen was CD4+ or CD8+ T cells sorted from blood, collected in a trial of the OX40 agonist ivuxolimab. These receptors all come from an adult with an advanced solid tumor such as melanoma, head and neck, liver or kidney cancer. The CDR3 runs from the conserved cysteine through the conserved F or W. The order of the fields is clone size, V gene, D gene, J gene, CDR3 length, CDR3 DNA, CDR3 protein. The D gene is left open where the match is weak. Expanded clones get a size class; other rows say once, few or many, or leave the size out.

>once|TRBV18|.|TRBJ1-2|15
TGTGCCAGCTCACCATGGACAGCAGCTAACTATGGCTACACCTTC
CASSPWTAANYGYTF
>.|TRBV6-5|TRBD1|TRBJ1-2|14
TGTGCCAGCAACCGACAGGGTGGAAGCTATGGCTACACCTTC
CASNRQGGSYGYTF
>.|TRBV5-6|.|TRBJ1-5|15
TGTGCCAGCAGCTTGGGTCCAGGGATTTACCAGCCCCAGCATTTT
CASSLGPGIYQPQHF
>.|TRBV4-1|.|TRBJ1-1|12
TGCGCCAGCAGCCAAGGGGGGGTTGAAGCTTTCTTT
CASSQGGVEAFF
>.|TRBV6-6|.|TRBJ1-6|14
TGTGCCAGCACGAAGGCGGCACATAATTCACCCCTCCACTTT
CASTKAAHNSPLHF
>.|TRBV5-1|.|TRBJ2-7|15
TGCGCCAGCAGCTTGCGGCCCGAGGGGTCCTACGAGCAGTACTTC
CASSLRPEGSYEQYF
>.|TRBV19|.|TRBJ1-1|11
TGTGCCAGCGGAAAGAACACTGAAGCTTTCTTT
CASGKNTEAFF
>.|TRBV6-5|.|TRBJ1-1|13
TGTGCCAGCGGGTACCTGGAGGGCGGTGAAGCTTTCTTT
CASGYLEGGEAFF
>.|TRBV2|TRBD2|TRBJ2-1|15
TGTGCCAGCAGTGGGGGACTAGCGGGAATCAATGAGCAGTTCTTC
CASSGGLAGINEQFF
>.|TRBV5-1|TRBD1|TRBJ1-4|16
TGCGCCAGCAGCCTGGGACAGGGAAGCACTAATGAAAAACTGTTTTTT
CASSLGQGSTNEKLFF
>.|TRBV19|.|TRBJ2-3|15
TGTGCCAGTAGTATTACAGCCCTGGCGGTAGATACGCAGTATTTT
CASSITALAVDTQYF
>.|TRBV10-3|TRBD2|TRBJ2-2|17
TGTGCCATCAGTGACACCTGGGCGGGGGGGCCCGGCGGGGAGCTGTTTTTT
CAISDTWAGGPGGELFF
>few|TRBV12-5|.|TRBJ1-5|11
TGTGCTAGTGGCTCTGAGGGGCCCCAGCATTTT
CASGSEGPQHF